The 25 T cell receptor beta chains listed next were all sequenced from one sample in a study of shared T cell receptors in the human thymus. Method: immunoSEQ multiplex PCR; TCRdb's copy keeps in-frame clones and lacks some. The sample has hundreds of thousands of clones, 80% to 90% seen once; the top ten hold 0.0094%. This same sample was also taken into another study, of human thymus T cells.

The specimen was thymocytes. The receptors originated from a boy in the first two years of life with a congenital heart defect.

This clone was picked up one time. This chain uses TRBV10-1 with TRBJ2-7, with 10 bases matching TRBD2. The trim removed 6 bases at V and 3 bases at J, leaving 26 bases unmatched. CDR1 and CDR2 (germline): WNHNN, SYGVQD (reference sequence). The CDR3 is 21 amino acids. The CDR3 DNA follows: TGCGCCAGCAGCCCGGGACAGTCCGGGACTAGCGTCTTTAGGCAAAACTACGAGCAGTACTTC. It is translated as CASSPGQSGTSVFRQNYEQYF.

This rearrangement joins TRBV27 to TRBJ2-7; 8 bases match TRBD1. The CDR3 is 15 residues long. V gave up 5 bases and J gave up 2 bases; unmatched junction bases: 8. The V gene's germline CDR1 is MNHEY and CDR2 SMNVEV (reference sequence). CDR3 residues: CASSISGQGTYEQYF. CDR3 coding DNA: TGTGCCAGCAGTATCTCCGGACAGGGAACCTACGAGCAGTACTTC.

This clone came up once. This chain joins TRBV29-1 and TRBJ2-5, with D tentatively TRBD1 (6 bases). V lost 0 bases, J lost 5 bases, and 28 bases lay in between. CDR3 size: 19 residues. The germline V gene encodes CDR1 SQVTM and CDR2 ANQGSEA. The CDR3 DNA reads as TGCAGCGTTGAAGATCGAGGGGACACTCAACCCGCCTGGGGGGAGACCCAGTACTTC. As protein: CSVEDRGDTQPAWGETQYF.

CDR3 protein: CASFMAGLNTEAFF. The CDR3 DNA reads TGTGCCAGCTTTATGGCAGGGTTGAACACTGAAGCTTTCTTT. The chain links TRBV28 to TRBJ1-1; perhaps TRBD1 as D (5 bases). Trimming left V 8 bases short and J 0 bases short, with 13 bases between. Germline lookup yields CDR1 MDHEN and CDR2 SYDVKM. CDR3 size: 14 residues.

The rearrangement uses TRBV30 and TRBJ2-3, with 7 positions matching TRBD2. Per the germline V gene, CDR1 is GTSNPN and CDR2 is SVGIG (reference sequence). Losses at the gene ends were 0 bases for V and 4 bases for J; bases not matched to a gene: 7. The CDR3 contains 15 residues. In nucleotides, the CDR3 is TGTGCCTGGAGTGTACTAGGCGGGAGATCAGATACGCAGTATTTT. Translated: CAWSVLGGRSDTQYF.

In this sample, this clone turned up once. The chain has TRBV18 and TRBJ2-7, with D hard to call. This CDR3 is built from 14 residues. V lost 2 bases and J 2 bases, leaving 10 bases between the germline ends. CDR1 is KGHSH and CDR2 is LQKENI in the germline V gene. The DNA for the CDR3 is TGTGCCAGCTCACCAAGCAGGTTACCCTACGAGCAGTACTTC. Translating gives CASSPSRLPYEQYF.

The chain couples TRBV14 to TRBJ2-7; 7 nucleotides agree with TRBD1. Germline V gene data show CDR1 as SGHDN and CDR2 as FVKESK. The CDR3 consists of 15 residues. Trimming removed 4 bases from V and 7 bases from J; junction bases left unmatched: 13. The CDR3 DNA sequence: TGTGCCAGCAGCCCAGAACAGGGGAGCCTTTGGGAGCAGTACTTC. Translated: CASSPEQGSLWEQYF.

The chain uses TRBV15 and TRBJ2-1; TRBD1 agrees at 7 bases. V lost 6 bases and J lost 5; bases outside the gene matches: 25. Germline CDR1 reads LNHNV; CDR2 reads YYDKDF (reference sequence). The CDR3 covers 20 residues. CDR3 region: CATSTETGWLVVFRDNEQFF. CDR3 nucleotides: TGTGCCACCAGTACGGAGACAGGGTGGCTAGTGGTCTTCAGGGACAATGAGCAGTTCTTC.

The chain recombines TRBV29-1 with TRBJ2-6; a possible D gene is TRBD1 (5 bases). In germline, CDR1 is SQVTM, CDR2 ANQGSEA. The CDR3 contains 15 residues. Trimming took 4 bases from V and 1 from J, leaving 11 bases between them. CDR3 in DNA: TGCAGCGTTGGGTCACCAGGGTCTGGGGCCAACGTCCTGACTTTC. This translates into CSVGSPGSGANVLTF.

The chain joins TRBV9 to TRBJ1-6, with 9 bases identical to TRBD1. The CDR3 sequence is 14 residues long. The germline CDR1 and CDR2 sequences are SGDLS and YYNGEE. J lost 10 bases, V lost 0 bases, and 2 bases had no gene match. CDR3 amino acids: CASSVGTGGSPLHF. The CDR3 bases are TGTGCCAGCAGCGTAGGTACAGGGGGCTCACCCCTCCACTTT. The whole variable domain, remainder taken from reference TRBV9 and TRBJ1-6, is DSGVTQTPKHLITATGQRVTLRCSPRSGDLSVYWYQQSLDQGLQFLIQYYNGEERAKGNILERFSAQQFPDLHSELNLSSLELGDSALYFCASSVGTGGSPLHFGNGTRLTVT.

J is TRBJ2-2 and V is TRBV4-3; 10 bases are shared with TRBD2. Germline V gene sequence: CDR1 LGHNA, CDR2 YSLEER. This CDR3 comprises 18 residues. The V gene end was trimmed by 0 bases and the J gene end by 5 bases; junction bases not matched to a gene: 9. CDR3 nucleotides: TGCGCCAGCAGCCAAGACGGAGCGGGGGGGCCTGGAACCGGGGAGCTGTTTTTT. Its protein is CASSQDGAGGPGTGELFF.

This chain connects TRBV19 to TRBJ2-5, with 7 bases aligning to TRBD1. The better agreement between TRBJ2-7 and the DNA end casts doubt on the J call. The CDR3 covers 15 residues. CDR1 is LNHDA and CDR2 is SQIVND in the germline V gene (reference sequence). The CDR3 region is CASSMGRDQGDEQYF. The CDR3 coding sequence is TGTGCCAGTAGTATGGGCCGGGATCAGGGGGACGAGCAGTACTTC.

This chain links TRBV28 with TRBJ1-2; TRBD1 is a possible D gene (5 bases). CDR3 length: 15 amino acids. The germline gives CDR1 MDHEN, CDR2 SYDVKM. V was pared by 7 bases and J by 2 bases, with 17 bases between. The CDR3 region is CASTPRGYLNYGYTF. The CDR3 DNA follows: TGTGCCAGCACCCCTCGGGGGTACCTAAACTATGGCTACACCTTC.

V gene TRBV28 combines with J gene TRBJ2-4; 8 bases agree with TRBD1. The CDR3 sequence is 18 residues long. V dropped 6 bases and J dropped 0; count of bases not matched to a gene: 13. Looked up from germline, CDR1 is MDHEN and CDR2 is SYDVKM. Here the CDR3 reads CASRRDRSYQLAKNIQYF. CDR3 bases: TGTGCCAGCAGGCGGGACAGGTCCTATCAACTAGCCAAAAACATTCAGTACTTC. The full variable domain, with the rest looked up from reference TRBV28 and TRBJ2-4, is DVKVTQSSRYLVKRTGEKVFLECVQDMDHENMFWYRQDPGLGLRLIYFSYDVKMKEKGDIPEGYSVSREKKERFSLILESASTNQTSMYLCASRRDRSYQLAKNIQYFGAGTRLSVL.

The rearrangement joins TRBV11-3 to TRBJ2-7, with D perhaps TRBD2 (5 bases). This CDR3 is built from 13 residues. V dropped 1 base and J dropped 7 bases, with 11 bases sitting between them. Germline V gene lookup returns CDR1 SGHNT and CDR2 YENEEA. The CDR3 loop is CASSLGPEGEQYF. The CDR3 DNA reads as TGTGCCAGCAGCTTAGGGCCCGAGGGTGAGCAGTACTTC.

CDR3 nucleotides: TGTGCCAGCAGTGATGTAACGGGTTATAGCAATCAGCCCCAGCATTTT. It yields the protein CASSDVTGYSNQPQHF. This rearrangement joins TRBV6-1 to TRBJ1-5; D call uncertain. The CDR3 is made up of 16 amino acids. V was trimmed by 3 bases and J by 0 bases, leaving 12 bases between them. In germline, CDR1 is MNHNS, CDR2 SASEGT.

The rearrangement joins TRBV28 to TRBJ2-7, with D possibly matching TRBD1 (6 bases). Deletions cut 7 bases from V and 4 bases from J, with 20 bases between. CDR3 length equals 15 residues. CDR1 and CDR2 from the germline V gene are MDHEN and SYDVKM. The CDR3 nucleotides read TGTGCCAGCACCACAAGTACGGGACATGAATACGAGCAGTACTTC. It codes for CASTTSTGHEYEQYF.

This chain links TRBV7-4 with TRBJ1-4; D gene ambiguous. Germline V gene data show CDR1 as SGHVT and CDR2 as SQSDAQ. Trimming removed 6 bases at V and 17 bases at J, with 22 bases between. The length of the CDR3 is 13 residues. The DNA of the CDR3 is TGTGCCAGCAGAGGTAAAGAAACCGATACGGGTTTTTTT. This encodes CASRGKETDTGFF.

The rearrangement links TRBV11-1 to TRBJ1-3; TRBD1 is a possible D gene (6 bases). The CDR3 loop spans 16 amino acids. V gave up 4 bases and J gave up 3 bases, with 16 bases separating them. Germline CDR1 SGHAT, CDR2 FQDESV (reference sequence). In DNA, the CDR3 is TGTGCCAGCAGCTGCCTGGGACAACTAGGTGGAAACACCATATATTTT. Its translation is CASSCLGQLGGNTIYF.

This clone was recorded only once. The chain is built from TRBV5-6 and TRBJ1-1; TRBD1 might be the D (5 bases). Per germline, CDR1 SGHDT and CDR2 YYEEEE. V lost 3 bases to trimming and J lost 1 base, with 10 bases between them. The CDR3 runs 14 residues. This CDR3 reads CASSSLGGNTEAFF. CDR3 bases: TGTGCCAGCAGCTCACTGGGGGGGAACACTGAAGCTTTCTTT.

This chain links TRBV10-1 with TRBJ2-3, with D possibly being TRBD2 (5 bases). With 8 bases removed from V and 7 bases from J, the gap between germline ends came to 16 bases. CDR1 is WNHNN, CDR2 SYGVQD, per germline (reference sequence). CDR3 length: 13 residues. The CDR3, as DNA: TGCGCCAGCGGGAGTCTTAGGGTTCATACGCAGTATTTT. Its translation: CASGSLRVHTQYF.

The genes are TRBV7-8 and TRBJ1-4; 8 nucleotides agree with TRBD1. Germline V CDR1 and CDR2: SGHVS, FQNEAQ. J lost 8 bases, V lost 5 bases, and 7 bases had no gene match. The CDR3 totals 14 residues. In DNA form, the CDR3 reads TGTGCCAGCAGCACTCGACAGGGGAGGGAAAAACTGTTTTTT. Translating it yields CASSTRQGREKLFF.

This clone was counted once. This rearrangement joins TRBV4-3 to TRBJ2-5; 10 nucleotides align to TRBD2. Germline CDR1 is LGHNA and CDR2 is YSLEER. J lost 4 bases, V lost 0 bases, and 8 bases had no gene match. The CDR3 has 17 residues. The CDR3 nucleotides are TGCGCCAGCAGCCAAGACCTAGCGGGAGTAAGATTAGAGACCCAGTACTTC. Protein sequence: CASSQDLAGVRLETQYF.

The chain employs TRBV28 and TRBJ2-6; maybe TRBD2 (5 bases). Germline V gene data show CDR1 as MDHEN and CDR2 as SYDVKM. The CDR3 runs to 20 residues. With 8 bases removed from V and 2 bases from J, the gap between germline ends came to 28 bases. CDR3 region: CASVAPSGRDQFTGANVLTF. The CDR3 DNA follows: TGTGCCAGCGTCGCCCCCTCGGGTCGGGATCAGTTTACTGGGGCCAACGTCCTGACTTTC.

The CDR3 is CASSYRRVSGNQPQHF. The CDR3 DNA reads TGTGCCAGCAGTTATAGGCGGGTAAGTGGCAATCAGCCCCAGCATTTT. The rearrangement links TRBV6-9 to TRBJ1-5; D remains ambiguous. V was trimmed by 2 bases and J by 2 bases, leaving 13 bases between them. CDR1 is MNHGY, CDR2 SVAAGI, per germline. This CDR3 contains 16 residues.